This is a list of T cell receptor beta chains from one sample in a study of blood T cell repertoires in COVID-19. TCRdb's table, derived via immunoSEQ multiplex PCR, lists solely in-frame clones and lacks some. The profile shows about 140,000 clones, approximately 83% of them singletons. Sequencing was done on a sample of peripheral blood. Receptors originate from a woman in her sixties with acute or convalescent COVID-19. Each CDR3 is given with its conserved first and last residue. Fields, in order: CDR3 length, clone size, J gene, D gene, V gene, CDR3 DNA, CDR3 protein. D genes are given only for firm matches. A row's size may be missing; if present it is once, few, many or a size class.

15	.	TRBJ1-2	.	TRBV7-2	TGTGCCAGCAGCCCAGCGGTGGCTTCTAACTATGGCTACACCTTC	CASSPAVASNYGYTF
13	few	TRBJ1-1	.	TRBV9	TGTGCCAGCAGCCCCCCGTCGAACACTGAAGCTTTCTTT	CASSPPSNTEAFF
16	once	TRBJ2-1	.	TRBV7-8	TGTGCCAGCAGCTCTGACTTGGGGGGCTCCTACAATGAGCAGTTCTTC	CASSSDLGGSYNEQFF
16	.	TRBJ2-1	TRBD1	TRBV4-3	TGCGCCAGCAGCCAAGATTATGGGACAGGGGGAAGTGAGCAGTTCTTC	CASSQDYGTGGSEQFF
17	.	TRBJ2-6	TRBD1	TRBV18	TGTGCCAGCTCACTTCAGGGGGCTAGCTCTGGGGCCAACGTCCTGACTTTC	CASSLQGASSGANVLTF
14	.	TRBJ1-1	.	TRBV3-1/TRBV3-2	TGTGCCAGCAGCCAAGGGCGTGGGACACCGAAAGCTTTCTTT	CASSQGRGTPKAFF
17	.	TRBJ2-1	.	TRBV3-1/TRBV3-2	TGTGCCAGCAGCCAAGATGGAGTAGCCCTTTCCTACAATGAGCAGTTCTTC	CASSQDGVALSYNEQFF
11	.	TRBJ2-5	.	TRBV20-1	TGCAGTGCTAGAGTTATGGAGACCCAGTACTTC	CSARVMETQYF
14	once	TRBJ1-4	.	TRBV27	TGTGCCAGCGGAAAACCGGGACACGGTGAAAAACTGTTTTTT	CASGKPGHGEKLFF
14	.	TRBJ1-6	.	TRBV19	TGTGCCAGTATCCCTAGGGTCCGGGAGACACCCCTCCACTTT	CASIPRVRETPLHF
14	.	TRBJ1-1	TRBD1	TRBV7-2	TGTGCCAGCAGCTTAGCTGGGACAGGGTATCGAGCTTTCTTT	CASSLAGTGYRAFF
13	.	TRBJ1-4	.	TRBV10-3	TGTGCCATCAGTGAGTCGGCAAAAGAAAAACTGTTTTTT	CAISESAKEKLFF
13	.	TRBJ1-2	.	TRBV3-1/TRBV3-2	TGTGCCAGCAGCCAAGAGACGGGGTATGGCTACACCTTC	CASSQETGYGYTF
13	.	TRBJ1-1	.	TRBV12-3/TRBV12-4	TGTGCCAGCAGTTTGGAGGGAGGCACTGAAGCTTTCTTT	CASSLEGGTEAFF
13	.	TRBJ1-1	.	TRBV27	TGTGCCAGCAGTTTGGCCCGGGTCACTGAAGCTTTCTTT	CASSLARVTEAFF
14	.	TRBJ1-4	.	TRBV28	TGTGCCAGCAATAGGGGGGGAACTAATGAAAAACTGTTTTTT	CASNRGGTNEKLFF
17	.	TRBJ1-1	.	TRBV2	TGTGCCAGCAGTGCACTGGCTGGGAGGACGCGGAACACTGAAGCTTTCTTT	CASSALAGRTRNTEAFF
14	.	TRBJ2-3	TRBD1	TRBV4-3	TGCGCCAGCAGCCTTGGACAGGGGCAAAATACGCAGTATTTT	CASSLGQGQNTQYF
12	once	TRBJ1-6	.	TRBV7-8	TGTGCCAGCAGCTTAGTAGTCTCACCCCTCCACTTT	CASSLVVSPLHF
13	.	TRBJ2-1	TRBD1	TRBV6-6	TGTGCCAGCAGTTCCAGCACAGGGGGTGAGCAGTTCTTC	CASSSSTGGEQFF
15	few	TRBJ1-2	TRBD1	TRBV11-3	TGTGCCAGCAGCCCCTTAAACGACAGGGCCTATGGCTACACCTTC	CASSPLNDRAYGYTF
12	.	TRBJ2-3	.	TRBV12-5	TGTGCTAGTGGATACGGGGAAGATACGCAGTATTTT	CASGYGEDTQYF
15	.	TRBJ1-5	.	TRBV7-2	TGTGCCAGCAGCTTAGCAGCAGGCAGGAATCAGCCCCAGCATTTT	CASSLAAGRNQPQHF
12	.	TRBJ1-2	TRBD1	TRBV30	TGTGCCTGGGGACAGGCCCACTATGGCTACACCTTC	CAWGQAHYGYTF
16	.	TRBJ2-7	TRBD2	TRBV27	TGTGCCAGCAGTTTGCTAGCGGGGGCGAGCTCCTACGAGCAGTACTTC	CASSLLAGASSYEQYF
11	.	TRBJ1-2	.	TRBV28	TGTGCCAGCAGTCAGGGCGGTGGCTACACCTTC	CASSQGGGYTF
15	few	TRBJ1-3	.	TRBV6-5	TGTGCCAGCGGGGGGGGTCCCACGGGTGGAAACACCATATATTTT	CASGGGPTGGNTIYF
15	.	TRBJ1-6	.	TRBV3-1/TRBV3-2	TGTGCCAGCAGCCAAACTGCAGGGGTAAATTCACCCCTCCACTTT	CASSQTAGVNSPLHF